The T cell receptor beta chain under discussion was sequenced for a study of T cells in Graves' hyperthyroidism and ophthalmopathy. Patients aged 18 to 65 had newly diagnosed hyperthyroidism lasting under 2 months. Patients were excluded because of uncontrolled infection, other autoimmune disease, pregnancy or lactation. Out of less than 12 ml of fresh peripheral blood came the PBMCs. This clonotype was found many times. Its antigen remains unknown. Amplification yielded TCR beta CDR3 regions, with RNA transcripts as the source. In the first-round RT-PCR of the TCR CDR3, the HTBI primer set was used. MiXCR was run by TCRdb on the multiplex PCR reads, yielding one entry per CDR3 protein. The profile covers about 740,000 distinct CDR3 sequences, with around 15% appearing a single time and roughly 10% taken by the ten largest. The V and J ends lost 4 bases and 3 bases respectively, with 10 bases between them. This CDR3 is 13 amino acids long. Germline values: CDR1 LGHDT, CDR2 YNNKEL (reference sequence).

Broader study findings: Blood samples included most of the expanded thyroid clonotypes exceeding 0.001.

The sequencing input was blood. This TCR was sampled from a woman aged 18 to 35 with Graves' hyperthyroidism. This sequence joins TRBV3-1 and TRBJ2-7; D unclear. In nucleotides, the CDR3 is TGTGCCAGCAGCCCTCCCCGTCGCTACGAGCAGTACTTC. Translating gives CASSPPRRYEQYF.